Given below is one T cell receptor (beta chain) in context. What antigen it recognizes has not been identified. Qualities for individual bases were not recorded, and no much larger clone is one base off. The cohort comprised 710 or so healthy bone marrow donors. At the time of sampling, all cohort members were nominally healthy, though unrecorded immune exposures were likely present. The donor tested CMV seronegative and was one of the 352 seronegative cohort members. Every donor gave a peripheral blood sample, and the peripheral blood mononuclear cells from that sample were used for TCR beta sequencing. Genomic DNA was extracted from the blood cell samples with the Qiagen DNeasy Blood Extraction Kit. The CDR3 sequence holds 15 residues, the cysteine and phenylalanine included. The entry retains the CDR3 DNA only, 45 bases that are in frame from base 1. The germline V gene (reference sequence) supplies CDR1 LNHDA and CDR2 SQIVND. Trimming leaves V shorter by 9 bases and J shorter by 6 bases, with the junction holding 10 bases beyond the gene matches.

This specimen comes from a study of cytomegalovirus exposure and HLA in healthy donors (TCRdb year 2017). General notes on the study: According to an earlier analysis of 450 to 650 of the donors, about 190 million T cells yielded 90 million to 130 million unique TCR beta sequences and around 300 Gb of sequence data. About five DR-DQ haplotypes were treated as single units for association and clustering because of strong linkage in the cohort. HLA typing included class I and class II loci at four-digit resolution. Along with the approximately 670-subject first cohort, a separate validation cohort of more than 90 different subjects was used. The genetic ancestry cluster associated with self-reported Caucasian donors included over 80% of the roughly 360 genotyped donors. Roughly 310 gigabases of sequencing data and approximately 80 million unique TCR sequences were included in an early release covering roughly 600 HLA-typed donors. On average, around 240,000 unique TCR beta nucleotide sequences were sequenced per donor among 300 to 500 genotyped donors of the cohort, with approximately 18% of those sequences being non-productive. An earlier analysis of around 640 of the donors used high-throughput TCR beta sequencing to judge whether each TCR beta V gene segment behaved as functional or pseudogenic. The aim of the study was to test whether cataloging public T cell receptors could identify signatures of past pathogen exposure. Genome-wide SNP genotypes for about 55% of the 666 donors were used in a later genetic analysis, which treated that subset as a discovery cohort. Rather than drawing on any new phenotypic data, the later analysis identified candidate immune exposures from TCR beta sequences and the way those sequences occurred across donors. Typing coverage differed by locus: A, B, C, DRB1 and DQB1 were typed in roughly 629-630 donors, DQA1 in 500 to 550, DPA1 in approximately 600, and DPB1 in around 490. Using immunosequencing, the study profiled T cell repertoires from 500 to 800 subjects and related those repertoires to cytomegalovirus serostatus. To predict cytomegalovirus infection status, the study combined high-throughput TCR immunosequencing, statistical association of individual TCRs with disease status, and machine learning. Donor age, sex, ethnicity and CMV serostatus were compiled alongside the repertoire data. Every discovery cohort repertoire had been produced on one sequencing platform. A later analysis re-examined previously published TCR beta repertoires from 500 to 700 donors and added high-resolution HLA genotyping to investigate patterns of TCR occurrence. What the authors observed across the whole study: A later analysis associated 15,000 to 20,000 TCR beta sequences with specific HLA alleles at a false discovery rate of 0.05. A later analysis reported that several top co-occurrence clusters appeared linked to parvovirus B19, influenza, CMV and Epstein-Barr virus. The sequencing pipeline was judged likely to have produced a cluster of highly shared sequence variants as a technical artifact. The study listed approximately 150 TCR beta chains as associated with cytomegalovirus. Most TCR sequences were seen in very few donors, while some public TCRs were found in many individuals. In a later genetic analysis, fewer N-insertions in productive TCRs were reported among donors in an Asian-associated ancestry cluster than the approximately 710-donor mean. Linkage disequilibrium might explain the correlated functional status among segregating V segments, but an unknown experimental factor could not be ruled out. For the cohort, immune exposure information was limited to CMV serostatus. Some IMGT-functional V segments, including TRBV6-2 and TRBV6-3, could not be distinguished by the 87-base-pair reads and were therefore excluded. A further reported finding was that TCR beta sequences accurately predicted the HLA-A and HLA-B alleles for most subjects in the first cohort. HLA typing was unavailable for some donors at each locus, so association tests used only the typed subset. The authors suggested that the approach could potentially be extended to other disease states and immunological phenotypes. Strong co-occurrence of HLA alleles, especially DR and DQ, made assigning TCR associations to individual alleles difficult. A few of the identified cytomegalovirus-associated TCR beta chains were confirmed in vitro to be specific for cytomegalovirus antigens. In a later analysis, TCR association rates were found to vary across HLA loci, with the most associated TCRs seen for DRB1 alleles and the fewest for HLA-C alleles. The presence/absence analyses assumed that sequencing depth was roughly uniform across donors, and that assumption may not be true. In a later analysis, HLA-associated TCR beta chains showed more clonal expansion and lower generation probabilities than non-associated chains that were equally common. In an earlier analysis of around 500 of the donors, most TCR beta V segments appeared in productive rearrangements about 87% or about 30% of the time, broadly matching IMGT annotations. Seventeen rarely observed V segments, including chromosome 9 orphons, were excluded from the earlier analysis of several hundred of the donors because counts were too low. In both the original and validation cohorts, the classifier was reported to diagnose cytomegalovirus status with high specificity and sensitivity. A later genetic analysis associated a missense DCLRE1C variant with V-gene and J-gene trimming of TCR beta chains, and an independent cohort replicated the association. The cohort was sequenced for TCR beta chains only, and without alpha or paired-chain data the features that could be detected were limited. A later analysis found that most CMV-associated TCR beta chains appeared HLA-restricted, with HLA associations seemingly driven largely by CMV exposure.

Libraries were prepared through the immunoSEQ multiplex PCR assay. For the multiplex PCR, a mixture combining 60 forward primers for TCR Vbeta segments and 13 reverse primers for TCR Jbeta segments was used. Amplification of the CDR3 region of rearranged TCR beta genes was performed with a multiplex PCR assay on genomic DNA. The amplified TCR beta libraries were sequenced on the Illumina HiSeq System as 87-base-pair reads. On the study's bioinformatics: A later analysis tallied roughly 80 million unique TCR beta chains across the 666 repertoires, and approximately 9.9 million of those chains were shared by two or more donors. Raw reads were error-corrected and collapsed into unique sequences by a nearest-neighbor algorithm in which closely related sequences were merged to remove PCR and sequencing errors. V, D and J gene segments were assigned by aligning CDR3 sequences to IMGT reference sequences. For a sequence to be retained, a match of at least six nucleotides was required to both a V gene segment and a J gene segment. Rearrangements were classified as productive when the CDR3 lacked stop codons and remained in frame with V and J, and all other rearrangements were classified as non-productive. CDR3 was defined according to IMGT convention as the region running from the second conserved V-encoded cysteine to the conserved J-encoded phenylalanine. In an earlier analysis of around 570 of the donors, sequences lacking an unambiguous match to a single V gene segment were excluded. An earlier analysis of some 500 of the donors classified V segments as functional when productive rearrangements were above 56.7% and as segregating when the standard deviation between donors was above 5%. To diagnose cytomegalovirus status from the catalog of TCR beta chain sequences, a statistical classification framework was built. V and J gene assignment, in a later analysis, came from comparing TCR nucleotide sequences with IMGT/GENE-DB human TR gene sequences. A later analysis assigned CDR3 sequences and most-parsimonious VDJ recombination scenarios with the TCRdist pipeline. A later analysis defined each TCR beta chain by its CDR3 amino acid sequence plus V-gene family, and excluded reads lacking a unique V-gene family. To address suspected cross-contamination and a sequencing artifact, a later analysis removed 550 to 750 highly shared, low-generation-probability nucleotide sequences. A later analysis calculated a clonal expansion index for each public chain from normalized within-repertoire ranks of inferred template counts. In a later analysis, generation probabilities were computed using a VDJ recombination model fitted to out-of-frame rearrangements, and the results were checked against IGoR. Hypergeometric tests were used in a later analysis to score TCR-TCR, TCR-HLA and TCR-CMV co-occurrence, with a repertoire-size bias correction applied to the TCR pairs. A later analysis estimated false discovery rates by permuting HLA or CMV assignments 20 times. In a later analysis, co-occurring TCRs were grouped using DBSCAN, and TCRdist sequence similarity was added for clustering within HLA-allele-positive subsets. For co-occurrence clustering, repertoires with fewer than 30,000 or more than 120,000 public chains were excluded, along with five or six repertoires with anomalous nucleotide sharing. TCRdb retrieved this table from immuneACCESS and kept in-frame rearrangements only. Not all clones are present; in checked studies, unresolved V genes account for under half, and no reason is known for the remainder. That table furnishes V, J and clone size, whereas the DNA furnished D and trimming. The sample records more than 95,000 clones, 76% of which are singletons. The biggest ten clones account for just under 2% of the sample.

This receptor chain uses TRBV19 and TRBJ2-2, with 10 middle bases fitting TRBD2. Source material: PBMCs. This TCR was sampled from a man aged 45 to 65 in good health and CMV-seronegative. CDR3 loop: CASKSGGAIAGELFF. The DNA sequence is as follows: TGTGCCAGCAAGAGCGGGGGGGCCATAGCCGGGGAGCTGTTTTTT.